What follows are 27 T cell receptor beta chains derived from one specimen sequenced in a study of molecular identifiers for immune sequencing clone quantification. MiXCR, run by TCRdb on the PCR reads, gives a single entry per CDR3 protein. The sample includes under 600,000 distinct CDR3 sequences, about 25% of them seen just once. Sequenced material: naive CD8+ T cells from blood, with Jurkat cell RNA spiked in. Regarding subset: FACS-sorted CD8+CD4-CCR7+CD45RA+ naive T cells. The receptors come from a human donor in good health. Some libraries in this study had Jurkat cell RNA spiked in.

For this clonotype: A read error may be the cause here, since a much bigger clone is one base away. The CDR3 spells CASSTLGTSGTSNTGELFF. CDR3 sequence (DNA): TGTGCCAGCAGTACGCTCGGGACTAGCGGTACTTCGAACACCGGGGAGCTGTTTTTT. The V and J genes are TRBV6-6 and TRBJ2-2, with 11 bases that match TRBD2. V dropped 5 bases and J dropped 0; count of bases not matched to a gene: 11. The CDR3 loop spans 19 amino acids. Germline V CDR1 and CDR2: MNHNY, SVGAGI (reference sequence).

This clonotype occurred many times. The CDR3: CASSIDPSYEQYF. The CDR3 DNA sequence: TGTGCCAGTAGTATAGATCCTTCCTACGAGCAGTACTTC. V gene TRBV19 combines with J gene TRBJ2-7; no firm D call. V lost 0 bases and J 1 base, leaving 4 bases between the germline ends. This CDR3 contains 13 residues. Germline V CDR1 and CDR2: LNHDA, SQIVND (reference sequence).

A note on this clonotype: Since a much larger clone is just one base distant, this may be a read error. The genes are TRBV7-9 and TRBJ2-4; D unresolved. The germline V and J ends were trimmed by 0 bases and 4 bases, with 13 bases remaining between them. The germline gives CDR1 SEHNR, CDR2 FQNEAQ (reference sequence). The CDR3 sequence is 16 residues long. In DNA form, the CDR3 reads TGTGCCAGCAGCTTAGCCGCCGGTCGGGCAAAAAACATTCAGTACTTC. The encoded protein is CASSLAAGRAKNIQYF.

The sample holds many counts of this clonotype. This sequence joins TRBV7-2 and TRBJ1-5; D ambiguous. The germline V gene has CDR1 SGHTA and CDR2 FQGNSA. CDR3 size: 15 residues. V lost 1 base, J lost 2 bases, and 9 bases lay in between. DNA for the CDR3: TGTGCCAGCAGCTTAGATCTGGCAGGCAATCAGCCCCAGCATTTT. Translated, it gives CASSLDLAGNQPQHF.

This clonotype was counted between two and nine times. CDR3 sequence: CASSSEGYTEAFF. As DNA, the CDR3 is TGTGCCAGCAGCTCGGAGGGATACACTGAAGCTTTCTTT. The rearrangement links TRBV6-2 or TRBV6-3 to TRBJ1-1, with D unclear. The V end was cut by 6 bases, the J end by 3 bases, with 11 bases between. Germline assignment: CDR1 MNHEY and CDR2 SVGEGT. This CDR3 has 13 amino acids.

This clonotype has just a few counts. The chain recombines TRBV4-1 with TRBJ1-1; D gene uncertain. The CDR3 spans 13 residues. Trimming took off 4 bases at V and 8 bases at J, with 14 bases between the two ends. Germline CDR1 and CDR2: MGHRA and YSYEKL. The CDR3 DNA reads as TGCGCCAGCAGCCCACTCTCTTCGAAGGAAGCTTTCTTT. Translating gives CASSPLSSKEAFF.

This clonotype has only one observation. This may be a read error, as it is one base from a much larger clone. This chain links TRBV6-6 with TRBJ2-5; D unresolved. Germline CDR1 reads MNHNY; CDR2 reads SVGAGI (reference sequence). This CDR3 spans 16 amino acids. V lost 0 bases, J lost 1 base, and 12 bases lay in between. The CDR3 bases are TGTGCCAGCAGTTACTCGACCGAGGAGTCCCAAGAGACCCAGTACTTC. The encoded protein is CASSYSTEESQETQYF.

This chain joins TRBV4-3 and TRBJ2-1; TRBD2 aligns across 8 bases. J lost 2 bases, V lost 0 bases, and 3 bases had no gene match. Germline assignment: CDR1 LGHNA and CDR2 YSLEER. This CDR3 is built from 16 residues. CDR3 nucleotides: TGCGCCAGCAGCCAAGATATTAGCGGGACCTACAATGAGCAGTTCTTC. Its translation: CASSQDISGTYNEQFF.

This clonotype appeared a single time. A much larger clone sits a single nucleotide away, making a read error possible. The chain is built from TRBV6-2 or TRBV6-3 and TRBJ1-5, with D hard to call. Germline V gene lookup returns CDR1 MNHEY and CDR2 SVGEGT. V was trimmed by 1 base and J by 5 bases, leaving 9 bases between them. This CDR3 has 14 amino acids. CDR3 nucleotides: TGTGCCAGCAGTTACTTAGAAACCGATCAGCCCCAGCATTTT. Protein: CASSYLETDQPQHF.

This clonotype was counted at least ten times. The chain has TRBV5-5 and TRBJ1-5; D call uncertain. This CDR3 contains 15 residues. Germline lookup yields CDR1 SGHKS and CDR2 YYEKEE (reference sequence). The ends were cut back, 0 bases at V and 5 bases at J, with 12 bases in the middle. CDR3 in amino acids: CASSLDGLGHQPQHF. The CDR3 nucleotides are TGTGCCAGCAGCTTGGACGGGCTCGGACATCAGCCCCAGCATTTT.

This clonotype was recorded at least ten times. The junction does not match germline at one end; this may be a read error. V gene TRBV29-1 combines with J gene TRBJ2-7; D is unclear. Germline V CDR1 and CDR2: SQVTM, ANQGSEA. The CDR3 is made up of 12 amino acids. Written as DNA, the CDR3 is TGCAGCGTTGAGAAGGGCTCCCACGAGCAGTACTTC. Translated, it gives CSVEKGSHEQYF.

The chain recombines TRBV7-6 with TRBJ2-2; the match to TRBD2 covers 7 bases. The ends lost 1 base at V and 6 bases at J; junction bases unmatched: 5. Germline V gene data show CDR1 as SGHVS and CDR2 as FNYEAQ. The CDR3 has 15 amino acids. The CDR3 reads CASSLELAIPGELFF. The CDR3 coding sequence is TGTGCCAGCAGCTTAGAACTAGCGATCCCCGGGGAGCTGTTTTTT.

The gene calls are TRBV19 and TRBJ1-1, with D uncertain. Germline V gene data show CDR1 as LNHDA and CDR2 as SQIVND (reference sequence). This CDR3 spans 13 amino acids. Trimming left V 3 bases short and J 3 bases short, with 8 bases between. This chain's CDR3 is CASSITGYTEAFF. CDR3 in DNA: TGTGCCAGTAGTATTACTGGGTACACTGAAGCTTTCTTT.

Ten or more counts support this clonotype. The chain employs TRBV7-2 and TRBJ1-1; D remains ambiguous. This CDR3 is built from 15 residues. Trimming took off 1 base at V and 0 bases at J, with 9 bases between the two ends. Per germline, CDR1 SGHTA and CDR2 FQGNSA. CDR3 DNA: TGTGCCAGCAGCTTAGGCTACCTCATGAACACTGAAGCTTTCTTT. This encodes CASSLGYLMNTEAFF.

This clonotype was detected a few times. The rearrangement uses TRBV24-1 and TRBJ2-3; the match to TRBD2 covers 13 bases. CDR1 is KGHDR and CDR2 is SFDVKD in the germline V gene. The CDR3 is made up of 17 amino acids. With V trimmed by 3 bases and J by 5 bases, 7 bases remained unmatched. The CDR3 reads CATSDPTSGRVKDTQYF. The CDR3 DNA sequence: TGTGCCACCAGTGATCCAACTAGCGGGAGGGTGAAAGATACGCAGTATTTT.

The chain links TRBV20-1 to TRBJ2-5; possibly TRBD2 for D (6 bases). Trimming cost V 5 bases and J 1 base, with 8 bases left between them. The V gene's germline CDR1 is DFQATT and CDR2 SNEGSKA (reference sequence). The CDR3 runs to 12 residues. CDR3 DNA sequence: TGCAGTGCTCGACTAGTCCAAGAGACCCAGTACTTC. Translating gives CSARLVQETQYF.

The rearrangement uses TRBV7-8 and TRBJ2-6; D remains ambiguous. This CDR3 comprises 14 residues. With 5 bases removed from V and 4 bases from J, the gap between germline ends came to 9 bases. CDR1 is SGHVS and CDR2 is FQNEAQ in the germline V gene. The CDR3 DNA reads TGTGCCAGCAGCGATCTGGCCGGGGCCAACGTCCTGACTTTC. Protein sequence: CASSDLAGANVLTF.

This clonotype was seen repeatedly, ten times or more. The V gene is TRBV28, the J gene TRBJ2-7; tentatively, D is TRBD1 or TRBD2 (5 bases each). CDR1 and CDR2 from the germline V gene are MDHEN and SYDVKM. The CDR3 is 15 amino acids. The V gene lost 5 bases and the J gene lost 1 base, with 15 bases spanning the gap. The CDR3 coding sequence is TGTGCCAGCAGTCCAACTTGGGACGGGTCCTACGAGCAGTACTTC. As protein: CASSPTWDGSYEQYF. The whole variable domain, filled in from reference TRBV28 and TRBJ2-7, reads DVKVTQSSRYLVKRTGEKVFLECVQDMDHENMFWYRQDPGLGLRLIYFSYDVKMKEKGDIPEGYSVSREKKERFSLILESASTNQTSMYLCASSPTWDGSYEQYFGPGTRLTVT.

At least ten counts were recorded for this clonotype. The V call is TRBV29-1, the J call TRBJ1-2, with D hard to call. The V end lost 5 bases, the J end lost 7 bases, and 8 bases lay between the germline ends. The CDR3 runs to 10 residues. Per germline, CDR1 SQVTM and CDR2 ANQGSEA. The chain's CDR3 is CSVLVFGYTF. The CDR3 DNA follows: TGCAGCGTTTTAGTTTTTGGCTACACCTTC. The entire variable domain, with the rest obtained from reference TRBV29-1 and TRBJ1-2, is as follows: SAVISQKPSRDICQRGTSLTIQCQVDSQVTMMFWYRQQPGQSLTLIATANQGSEATYESGFVIDKFPISRPNLTFSTLTVSNMSPEDSSIYLCSVLVFGYTFGSGTRLTVV.

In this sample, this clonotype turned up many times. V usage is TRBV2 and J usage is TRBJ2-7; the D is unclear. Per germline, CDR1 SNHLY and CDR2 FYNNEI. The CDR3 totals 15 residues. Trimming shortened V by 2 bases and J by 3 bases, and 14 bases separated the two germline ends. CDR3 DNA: TGTGCCAGCAGTGAATCCCGGGCCTACGGCTACGAGCAGTACTTC. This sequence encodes CASSESRAYGYEQYF.

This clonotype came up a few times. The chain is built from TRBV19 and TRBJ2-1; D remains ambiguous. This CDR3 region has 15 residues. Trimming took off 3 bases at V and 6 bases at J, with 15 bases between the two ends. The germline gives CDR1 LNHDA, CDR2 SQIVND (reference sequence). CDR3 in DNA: TGTGCCAGTAGTATTTCCCCAGGCCGCTCCAATGAGCAGTTCTTC. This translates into CASSISPGRSNEQFF.

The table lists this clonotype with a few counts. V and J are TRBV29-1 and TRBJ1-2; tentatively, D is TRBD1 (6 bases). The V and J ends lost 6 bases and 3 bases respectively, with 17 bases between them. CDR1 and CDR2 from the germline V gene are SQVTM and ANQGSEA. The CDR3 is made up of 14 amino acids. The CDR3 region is CSVILRDTYYGYTF. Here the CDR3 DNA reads TGCAGCGTGATCCTCCGGGACACTTACTATGGCTACACCTTC. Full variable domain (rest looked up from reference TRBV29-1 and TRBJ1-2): SAVISQKPSRDICQRGTSLTIQCQVDSQVTMMFWYRQQPGQSLTLIATANQGSEATYESGFVIDKFPISRPNLTFSTLTVSNMSPEDSSIYLCSVILRDTYYGYTFGSGTRLTVV.

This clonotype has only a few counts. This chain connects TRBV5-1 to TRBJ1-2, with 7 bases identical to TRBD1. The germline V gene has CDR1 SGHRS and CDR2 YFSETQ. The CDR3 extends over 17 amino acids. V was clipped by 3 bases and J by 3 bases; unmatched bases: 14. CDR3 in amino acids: CASSSGGADRIYYGYTF. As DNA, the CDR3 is TGCGCCAGCAGCTCGGGGGGCGCGGACAGGATTTACTATGGCTACACCTTC.

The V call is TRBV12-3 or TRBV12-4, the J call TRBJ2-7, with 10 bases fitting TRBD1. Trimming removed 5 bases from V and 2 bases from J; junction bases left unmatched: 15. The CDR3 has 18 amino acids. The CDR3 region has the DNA TGTGCCAGCAGTCCCCCCCCGGACAGGGGGACGGGTCCCTACGAGCAGTACTTC. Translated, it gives CASSPPPDRGTGPYEQYF.

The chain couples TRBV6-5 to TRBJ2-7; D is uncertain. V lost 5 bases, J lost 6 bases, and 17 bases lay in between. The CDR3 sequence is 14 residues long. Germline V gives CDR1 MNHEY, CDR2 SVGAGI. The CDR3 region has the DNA TGTGCCAGCAGTCACGGGCCCTCCCCGGGCGAGCAGTACTTC. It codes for CASSHGPSPGEQYF.

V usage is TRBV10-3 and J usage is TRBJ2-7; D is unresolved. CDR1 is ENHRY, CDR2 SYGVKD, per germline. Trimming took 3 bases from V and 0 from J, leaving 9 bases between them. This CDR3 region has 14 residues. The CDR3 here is CAISEEESSYEQYF. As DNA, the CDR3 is TGTGCCATCAGTGAAGAAGAGAGCTCCTACGAGCAGTACTTC.

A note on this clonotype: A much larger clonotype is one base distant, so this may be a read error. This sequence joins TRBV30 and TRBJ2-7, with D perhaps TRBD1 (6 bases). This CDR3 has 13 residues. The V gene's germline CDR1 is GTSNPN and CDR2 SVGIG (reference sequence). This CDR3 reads CAWLDSGAYEQNF. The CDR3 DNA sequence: TGTGCCTGGCTGGACAGTGGGGCCTACGAGCAGAACTTC.